This TCR beta chain was sequenced for a study of T cell changes during pregnancy in multiple sclerosis. Germline CDR1 and CDR2: SGDLS and YYNGEE. The V end was cut by 4 bases, the J end by 1 base, with 11 bases between. This CDR3 comprises 14 residues. The method was immunoSEQ multiplex PCR; TCRdb's version includes in-frame clones alone and lacks a portion of them. The sample includes 25,000 to 30,000 clones, 89% of them seen just once. V is TRBV9 and J is TRBJ1-2, with D tentatively TRBD1 (5 bases). This specimen consisted of CD4+ T cells from peripheral blood mononuclear cells, obtained in the second trimester of pregnancy. The sequence derives from a female donor with multiple sclerosis, enrolled in a pregnancy study. The CDR3, as DNA: TGTGCCAGCAGCAAGAATCAGGGTAACTATGGCTACACCTTC. It codes for CASSKNQGNYGYTF.